A selection of T cell receptor beta chains follows, all from one sample in a study of siplizumab effects on memory and regulatory T cells. This table comes from immunoSEQ multiplex PCR, and its TCRdb copy is limited to in-frame clones, with some not included. The sample records around 100,000 clones, 94% being singletons. Sequenced: non-Treg CD4+ T cells sorted from blood. The receptors originated from a human donor in good health. CDR3s include the opening cysteine and the closing phenylalanine or tryptophan. The D gene is left open where the match is weak. Clone sizes are given selectively: once, few, many, or a class where the clone is expanded.

clone_size j_call d_call v_call cdr3_aa cdr3_nt
. TRBJ2-5 . TRBV6-5 CASSYLRSQETQYF TGTGCCAGCAGTTATTTGAGGAGCCAAGAGACCCAGTACTTC
. TRBJ1-5 . TRBV19 CASKRVNQPQHF TGTGCCAGTAAGCGGGTCAATCAGCCCCAGCATTTT
once TRBJ2-7 TRBD1 TRBV5-1 CASSPDRDRVYEQYF TGCGCCAGCAGCCCGGACCGGGACAGGGTCTACGAGCAGTACTTC
few TRBJ1-4 . TRBV5-4 CASSVGGLDEKLFF TGTGCCAGCAGCGTCGGGGGGCTGGATGAAAAACTGTTTTTT
. TRBJ1-1 TRBD1 TRBV7-8 CASSHGQGKTEAFF TGTGCCAGCAGCCACGGACAGGGGAAGACTGAAGCTTTCTTT
. TRBJ2-1 TRBD1 TRBV11-2 CASSLDRGRGTIHEQFF TGTGCCAGCAGCTTAGATCGAGGCAGGGGGACGATTCATGAGCAGTTCTTC
. TRBJ2-5 TRBD2 TRBV5-4 CASSLSGRKETQYF TGTGCCAGCAGCTTGTCCGGGAGGAAAGAGACCCAGTACTTC
. TRBJ2-2 . TRBV2 CASSELGGTGELFF TGTGCCAGCAGTGAACTTGGGGGCACCGGGGAGCTGTTTTTT
. TRBJ1-1 . TRBV19 CASSLGQNTEAFF TGTGCCAGTAGCCTGGGACAGAACACTGAAGCTTTCTTT
. TRBJ2-3 TRBD2 TRBV4-2 CASSQDIAGAADTQYF TGTGCCAGCAGCCAAGATATAGCGGGAGCGGCAGATACGCAGTATTTT
. TRBJ2-3 . TRBV5-6 CASSLAPEGQYF TGTGCCAGCAGCTTAGCCCCGGAGGGCCAGTATTTT
. TRBJ1-6 . TRBV10-3 CASREDGRSSYNSPLHF TGTGCCAGTCGAGAAGATGGTCGGAGCTCCTATAATTCACCCCTCCACTTT
. TRBJ1-5 . TRBV18 CASSPRPGKDGNQPQHF TGTGCCAGCTCACCCCGGCCAGGGAAGGACGGAAATCAGCCCCAGCATTTT
. TRBJ2-7 . TRBV29-1 CSVEAEGYEQYF TGCAGCGTAGAGGCGGAAGGCTACGAGCAGTACTTC
once TRBJ1-4 TRBD1 TRBV14 CASSQDRDRDEKLFF TGTGCCAGCAGCCAAGATAGGGACAGGGATGAAAAACTGTTTTTT
. TRBJ2-7 . TRBV6-1 CASSETPWTSSYEQYF TGTGCCAGCAGTGAAACCCCTTGGACGTCCTCCTACGAGCAGTACTTC
. TRBJ2-3 TRBD2 TRBV14 CASRRGGQGTDTQYF TGTGCCAGCAGACGCGGGGGGCAGGGCACAGATACGCAGTATTTT